This paragraph reports one T cell receptor beta chain. Antigen unknown. 13 Jbeta primers and 60 Vbeta primers were used for the PCR. Using immunoSEQ multiplex PCR, the repertoire was profiled, and TCRdb retains in-frame clones only, with some absent. The sample includes around 100,000 clones, around 76% of them seen just once. Germline values: CDR1 LNHNV, CDR2 YYDKDF (reference sequence). The CDR3 extends over 18 amino acids. V was clipped by 5 bases and J by 4 bases; unmatched bases: 16. The data stem from a study of cytomegalovirus exposure and HLA in healthy donors. Study results and caveats: In a later analysis, a genetic analysis reported fewer productive-TCR N-insertions in an Asian-associated ancestry cluster than the cohort average. Equally common other TCR beta chains were less clonally expanded than HLA-associated ones, a later analysis found. Many donors carried some public TCRs, although rarity characterized most TCR sequences.

At collection, donors were nominally healthy, but unrecorded immune exposures were probable. Source material: PBMCs. This TCR came from a woman under 30 in good health and CMV-seropositive. V usage is TRBV15 and J usage is TRBJ2-1, with 8 nucleotides matching TRBD2. CDR3 nucleotides: TGTGCCACCAGCGGCGGCGGCGGAATAGCGGGATGGTACAATGAGCAGTTCTTC. Its protein product is CATSGGGGIAGWYNEQFF.